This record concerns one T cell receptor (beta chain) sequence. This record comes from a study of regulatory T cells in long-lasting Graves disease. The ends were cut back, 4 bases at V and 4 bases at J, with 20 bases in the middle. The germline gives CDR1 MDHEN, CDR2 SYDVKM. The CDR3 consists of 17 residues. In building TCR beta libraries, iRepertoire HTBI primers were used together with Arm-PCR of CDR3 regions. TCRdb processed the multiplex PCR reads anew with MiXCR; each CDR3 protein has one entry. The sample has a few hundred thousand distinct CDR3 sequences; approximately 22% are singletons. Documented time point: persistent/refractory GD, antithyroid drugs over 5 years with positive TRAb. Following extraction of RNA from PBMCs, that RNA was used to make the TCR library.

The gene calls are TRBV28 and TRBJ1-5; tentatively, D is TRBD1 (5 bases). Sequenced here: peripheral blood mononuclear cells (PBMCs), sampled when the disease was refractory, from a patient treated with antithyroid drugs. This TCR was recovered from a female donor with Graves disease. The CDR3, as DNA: TGTGCCAGCAGTTACCTACCCTTCAGGGAGGGTAATCAGCCCCAGCATTTT. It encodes CASSYLPFREGNQPQHF.